These 24 T cell receptor beta chains were all obtained from the same sample, sequenced in a study of blood T cells in healthy people across ages (dated by TCRdb to about 2015). Receptor libraries were prepared by 5' RACE. Sequenced using an Illumina HiSeq 2500. A second PCR of roughly 7 to 11 cycles was performed with a sample-barcoded 5' primer and a J-beta primer mix. Through fastp at Q25 and MiXCR, TCRdb rebuilt clones from the public reads, retaining in-frame beta chains. Rows with a matching CDR3 protein are joined into one entry that keeps the most common DNA and genes. The sample table contains 600,000 to 800,000 distinct CDR3 sequences; only one count was recorded for 52% of them. The biggest ten clones account for about 13% of the sample. The sample consisted of blood. The receptor source for this set is a woman older than 75 in good health.

Comments on this clonotype: Given a much more abundant clone one base away, this may be a read error. J is TRBJ2-1 and V is TRBV6-6, with a weak D call TRBD2 (5 bases). The CDR3 loop spans 14 amino acids. Per the germline V gene, CDR1 is MNHNY and CDR2 is SVGAGI (reference sequence). V was shortened by 2 bases and J by 15 bases, with 20 bases between the two germline ends. CDR3 region: CASSYAPGSVVSFF. In DNA form, the CDR3 reads TGTGCCAGCAGTTACGCGCCGGGGAGCGTGGTTTCGTTCTTC.

The chain employs TRBV5-1 and TRBJ2-2; weak D call: TRBD2 (6 bases). This CDR3 spans 15 amino acids. Per the germline V gene, CDR1 is SGHRS and CDR2 is YFSETQ. The ends were cut back, 4 bases at V and 3 bases at J, with 13 bases in the middle. This chain's CDR3 is CASSMGGMDTGELFF. As DNA, the CDR3 is TGCGCCAGCAGCATGGGGGGTATGGACACCGGGGAGCTGTTTTTT.

This clonotype was seen ten or more times. The rearrangement uses TRBV7-3 and TRBJ2-3; D call uncertain. V lost 6 bases and J 3 bases, leaving 22 bases between the germline ends. This CDR3 is built from 17 residues. Germline CDR1 is SGHTA and CDR2 is FQGTGA. CDR3 residues: CASRQSLQESITDTQYF. The CDR3 DNA reads as TGTGCCAGCAGACAATCCCTGCAGGAGTCAATAACAGATACGCAGTATTTT.

This clonotype was counted ten times or more. The rearrangement uses TRBV12-3 or TRBV12-4 and TRBJ2-5, with TRBD1 identical over 8 bases. V shed 8 bases and J 4 bases; nucleotides not matched to a gene: 15. The CDR3 is 16 amino acids. The CDR3 here is CASRPRFGQGGETQYF. The CDR3 DNA sequence: TGTGCCAGCCGCCCTCGCTTTGGACAGGGAGGAGAGACCCAGTACTTC.

To note about this clonotype: A junction end diverges from the germline sequence, so it may reflect a read error. This chain connects TRBV20-1 to TRBJ2-5; no definite D call. The CDR3 totals 12 residues. Germline V CDR1 and CDR2: DFQATT, SNEGSKA (reference sequence). The DNA for the CDR3 is TGCAGTGCTAGAGATAGTGTGGAGACCCAGAACTTC. Its translation is CSARDSVETQNF.

This clonotype was counted ten times or more. V gene TRBV7-3 combines with J gene TRBJ2-1; 9 bases fit TRBD2. This CDR3 comprises 15 residues. Germline V gene data show CDR1 as SGHTA and CDR2 as FQGTGA. V gave up 4 bases and J gave up 7 bases; unmatched junction bases: 8. In nucleotides, the CDR3 is TGTGCCAGCAGCTCCCAGCGGGGGGCAAGAAATGAGCAGTTCTTC. Its translation is CASSSQRGARNEQFF.

The chain combines TRBV5-1 with TRBJ2-6; 7 bases map to TRBD1. The CDR3 is made up of 16 amino acids. Trimming cost V 5 bases and J 2 bases; bases outside gene matches: 7. The germline CDR1 and CDR2 sequences are SGHRS and YFSETQ. The DNA for the CDR3 is TGCGCCAGCAGAAGACAGGGTAACCCTGGGGCCAACGTCCTGACTTTC. Protein: CASRRQGNPGANVLTF.

The rearrangement joins TRBV5-1 to TRBJ2-4; D uncertain. The J call may be wrong; the DNA end is better matched by TRBJ2-5. The CDR3 covers 12 residues. CDR1 is SGHRS and CDR2 is YFSETQ in the germline V gene. The chain's CDR3 is CASSLDGATQYF. CDR3 DNA sequence: TGCGCCAGCAGCTTGGACGGTGCGACCCAGTACTTC.

The chain couples TRBV10-3 to TRBJ2-5; 7 bases are shared with TRBD1. V dropped 8 bases and J dropped 4; count of bases not matched to a gene: 7. The V gene's germline CDR1 is ENHRY and CDR2 SYGVKD. This CDR3 has 13 amino acids. The CDR3 sequence: CAIGTETSETQYF. The DNA of the CDR3 is TGTGCCATCGGGACAGAGACCTCAGAGACCCAGTACTTC.

This chain links TRBV7-2 with TRBJ2-1, with D unclear. CDR1 is SGHTA, CDR2 FQGNSA, per germline. Trimming shortened V by 5 bases and J by 12 bases, and 14 bases separated the two germline ends. This CDR3 is built from 12 residues. The CDR3 loop reads CASSRSPGRQFF. CDR3 nucleotides: TGTGCCAGCAGCCGCAGCCCGGGTCGGCAGTTCTTC. The full variable domain, rest sourced from reference TRBV7-2 and TRBJ2-1, is GAGVSQSPSNKVTEKGKDVELRCDPISGHTALYWYRQSLGQGLEFLIYFQGNSAPDKSGLPSDRFSAERTGGSVSTLTIQRTQQEDSAVYLCASSRSPGRQFFGPGTRLTVL.

This clonotype was observed a handful of times. This chain joins TRBV4-1 and TRBJ2-7; maybe TRBD2 (6 bases). Trimming took 1 base from V and 3 from J, leaving 10 bases between them. This CDR3 has 14 residues. From germline, CDR1 is MGHRA and CDR2 YSYEKL. CDR3 residues: CASSQGTTFYEQYF. In nucleotides, the CDR3 is TGCGCCAGCAGCCAAGGGACTACCTTCTACGAGCAGTACTTC.

This clonotype was observed a single time. The gene calls are TRBV29-1 and TRBJ2-3; D possibly corresponds to TRBD2 (6 bases). The CDR3 loop spans 17 amino acids. The germline gives CDR1 SQVTM, CDR2 ANQGSEA. V was cut by 0 bases and J by 0 bases, with 16 bases left in between. The CDR3 region is CSVEDRKEGLSTDTQYF. CDR3 nucleotide sequence: TGCAGCGTTGAAGACCGAAAGGAGGGCCTGAGCACAGATACGCAGTATTTT.

In this sample, this clonotype turned up a few times. The chain is built from TRBV2 and TRBJ2-2; D remains ambiguous. Trimming shortened V by 4 bases and J by 2 bases, and 11 bases separated the two germline ends. CDR1 is SNHLY and CDR2 is FYNNEI in the germline V gene. The CDR3 is 15 residues long. CDR3 coding DNA: TGTGCCAGCAGTGTACTACAGCCTAACACCGGGGAGCTGTTTTTT. It translates to CASSVLQPNTGELFF.

V is TRBV7-9 and J is TRBJ1-4; 8 bases agree with TRBD1. V lost 5 bases to trimming and J lost 2 bases; unmatched junction nucleotides: 7. This CDR3 is built from 16 residues. Germline V gene lookup returns CDR1 SEHNR and CDR2 FQNEAQ (reference sequence). CDR3 in amino acids: CASSGGQGTTNEKLFF. The DNA of the CDR3 is TGTGCCAGCAGCGGCGGACAGGGCACGACTAATGAAAAACTGTTTTTT.

V is TRBV7-2 and J is TRBJ2-1; 8 nucleotides line up with TRBD1. V lost 4 bases and J lost 4; bases outside the gene matches: 6. This CDR3 has 15 amino acids. Looked up from germline, CDR1 is SGHTA and CDR2 is FQGNSA. The CDR3 sequence: CASSSTGQEYNEQFF. The CDR3 coding sequence is TGTGCCAGCAGCTCAACGGGACAGGAGTACAATGAGCAGTTCTTC.

The chain is built from TRBV5-5 and TRBJ2-1; D possibly corresponds to TRBD1 (5 bases). The V gene's germline CDR1 is SGHKS and CDR2 YYEKEE (reference sequence). The CDR3 loop spans 14 amino acids. V was shortened by 1 base and J by 8 bases, with 13 bases between the two germline ends. The CDR3 protein is CASSLRQFSDEQFF. Here the CDR3 DNA reads TGTGCCAGCAGCTTGAGACAGTTTTCGGATGAGCAGTTCTTC.

The genes are TRBV5-6 and TRBJ2-5; TRBD1 is a possible D gene (5 bases). The DNA end favors TRBJ2-7, so the J call may be wrong. There are 13 residues in the CDR3. Germline V gives CDR1 SGHDT, CDR2 YYEEEE. The CDR3 DNA follows: TGTGCCAGCAGCTTGTCCAGGGAATACGAGCAGTACTTC. It is translated as CASSLSREYEQYF.

This clonotype was recorded at least ten times. The chain couples TRBV20-1 to TRBJ2-1; D uncertain. V was cut by 3 bases and J by 5 bases, with 11 bases left in between. There are 13 residues in the CDR3. Germline V gives CDR1 DFQATT, CDR2 SNEGSKA (reference sequence). The CDR3 sequence: CSASGLSDNEQFF. DNA for the CDR3: TGCAGTGCTAGCGGGCTTTCGGACAATGAGCAGTTCTTC.

Remarks on this clonotype: This clone may be a read error of a much larger clone one base away. This chain connects TRBV28 to TRBJ2-7; D not certain. The DNA end is a closer match to TRBJ2-4, so the J assignment may be wrong. The CDR3 runs to 13 residues. CDR1 MDHEN and CDR2 SYDVKM come from the germline V gene. The CDR3 nucleotides are TGTGCCAGCTGTACACCCGTCAAAAGCATTCAGTACTTC. This sequence encodes CASCTPVKSIQYF.

This clonotype occurred many times. A much larger clone lies a single base off, so this may be a read error. The V gene is TRBV7-9, the J gene TRBJ2-3; a weak D match, TRBD2 (5 bases). Germline loops: CDR1 SEHNR, CDR2 FQNEAQ (reference sequence). With 5 bases removed from V and 6 bases from J, the gap between germline ends came to 15 bases. The CDR3 sequence is 14 residues long. The CDR3 loop reads CASSAPSGKDTQYF. Written as DNA, the CDR3 is TGTGCCAGCAGCGCCCCAAGCGGCAAGGATACGCAGTATTTT.

The chain couples TRBV27 to TRBJ2-7, with unresolved D. V lost 7 bases and J 2 bases, leaving 15 bases between the germline ends. CDR1 and CDR2 (germline): MNHEY, SMNVEV (reference sequence). CDR3 size: 14 residues. CDR3 in amino acids: CASNGKGAPYEQYF. CDR3 nucleotides: TGTGCCAGCAATGGGAAAGGTGCCCCCTACGAGCAGTACTTC.

This clonotype was picked up a small number of times. The chain couples TRBV12-3 or TRBV12-4 to TRBJ2-3; TRBD2 agrees at 7 bases. The CDR3 runs 16 residues. V shed 6 bases and J 6 bases; nucleotides not matched to a gene: 15. The CDR3 bases are TGTGCCAGCAGATCCTATAGCGGGCGTGCTCGGGATACGCAGTATTTT. Translation gives CASRSYSGRARDTQYF.

This clonotype occurred many times. This rearrangement joins TRBV12-3 or TRBV12-4 to TRBJ1-2, with D possibly being TRBD1 (6 bases). This CDR3 is built from 14 residues. Trimming cost V 5 bases and J 8 bases, with 18 bases left between them. As DNA, the CDR3 is TGTGCCAGCAGTGGGTACAGCGTTCAGGGGGGCTACACCTTC. Translation: CASSGYSVQGGYTF.

This chain connects TRBV20-1 to TRBJ2-4; TRBD1 matches at 7 bases. Trimming at V came to 6 bases and at J to 4 bases, leaving 12 bases not matched to a gene. CDR1 is DFQATT, CDR2 SNEGSKA, per germline (reference sequence). The CDR3 is 15 residues long. CDR3 amino acids: CSAEPTDRAKNIQYF. In DNA form, the CDR3 reads TGCAGTGCCGAACCGACCGACAGGGCAAAAAACATTCAGTACTTC.